This T cell receptor (beta chain) was sequenced in a study of shared clonotypes between healthy human individuals. General study results and limits: Limitation of the genetic and exposure-history diversity represented came from the few donors. Relative to memory subsets, naive subsets generally showed larger estimated richness. Between a handful of donors, naive CD4 clonotypes were shared at a level of approximately 5%.

On this clone: Antigen: not known.

The CDR3 loop spans 11 amino acids. The germline V and J ends were trimmed by 8 bases and 0 bases, with 5 bases remaining between them. The germline V gene has CDR1 SEHNR and CDR2 FQNEAQ (reference sequence). The authors loaded 200 ng DNA, roughly 33,000 T cell genomes, into sorted-subset replicate PCRs. Repertoires were generated with immunoSEQ multiplex PCR, while TCRdb's copy carries only in-frame clones and drops some. The sample carries 150,000 to 200,000 clones, roughly 91% recorded once. The gene calls are TRBV7-9 and TRBJ2-7; no clear D. The clonotype originates from a woman aged 25 to 39 in good health. The specimen was naive CD4+ T cells sorted from blood. This sample's subset: CD45RA+ positively selected. Here the CDR3 reads CASAVSYEQYF. The CDR3, as DNA: TGTGCCAGCGCGGTCTCCTACGAGCAGTACTTC.